The source of this T cell receptor (beta chain) is a study of T-cell memory formation after mild COVID-19. About the study: TCR clusters were mostly donor specific.

Losses at the gene ends were 4 bases for V and 2 bases for J; bases not matched to a gene: 17. Germline V gives CDR1 SGHDN, CDR2 FVKESK. The CDR3 is made up of 19 amino acids. TCRdb reprocessed the 5' RACE reads via MiXCR and lists one record per CDR3 protein. Altogether roughly 400,000 distinct CDR3 sequences are present, under 20% being singletons, with the ten largest covering about 22%. This clonotype was recorded a few times. Its antigen is as yet unknown. Findings and caveats of the study: CD4/CD8 balance held among clones contracting day 15 to 85, and later expanders leaned CD4+. Shrinking CD4+ clones were chiefly CM and EM; CD8+ ones were chiefly EMRA. Second-wave clones reaching peak frequency on day 37 lacked confirmed SARS-CoV-2 specificity.

This chain links TRBV14 with TRBJ2-1; 7 bases map to TRBD1. The specimen was PBMCs or a T cell subset sorted from them (not recorded which). The clonotype was recovered from a man aged 18 to 35 who had mild COVID-19 (a few samples of this study predate the infection). Cell type and time point are not known. The DNA of the CDR3 is TGTGCCAGCAGCCCCCTACCCCCGGGACAGAGACCTACCTACAATGAGCAGTTCTTC. Its translation: CASSPLPPGQRPTYNEQFF.